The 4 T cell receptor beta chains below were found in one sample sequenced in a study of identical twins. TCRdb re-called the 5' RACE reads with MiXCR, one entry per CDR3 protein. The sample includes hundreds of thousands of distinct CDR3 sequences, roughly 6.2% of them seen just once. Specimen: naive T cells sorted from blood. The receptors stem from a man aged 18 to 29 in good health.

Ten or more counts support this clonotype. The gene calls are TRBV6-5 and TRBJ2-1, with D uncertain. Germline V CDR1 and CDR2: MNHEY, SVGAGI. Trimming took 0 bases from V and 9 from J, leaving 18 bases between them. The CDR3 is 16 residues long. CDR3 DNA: TGTGCCAGCAGTTACTCGGTTGATAGCTATCATGTTGAGCAGTTCTTC. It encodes CASSYSVDSYHVEQFF.

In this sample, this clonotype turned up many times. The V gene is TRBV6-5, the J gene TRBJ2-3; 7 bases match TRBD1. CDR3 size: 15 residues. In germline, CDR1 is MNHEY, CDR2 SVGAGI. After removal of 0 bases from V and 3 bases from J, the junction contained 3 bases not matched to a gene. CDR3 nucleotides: TGTGCCAGCAGTTACTCGACGACAGGGACAGATACGCAGTATTTT. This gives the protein CASSYSTTGTDTQYF.

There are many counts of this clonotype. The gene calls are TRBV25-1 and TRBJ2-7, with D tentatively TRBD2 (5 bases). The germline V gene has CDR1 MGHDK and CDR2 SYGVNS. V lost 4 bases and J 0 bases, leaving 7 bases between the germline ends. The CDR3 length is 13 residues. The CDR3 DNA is TGTGCCAGCAGTGTTACTAGCTCCTACGAGCAGTACTTC. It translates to CASSVTSSYEQYF.

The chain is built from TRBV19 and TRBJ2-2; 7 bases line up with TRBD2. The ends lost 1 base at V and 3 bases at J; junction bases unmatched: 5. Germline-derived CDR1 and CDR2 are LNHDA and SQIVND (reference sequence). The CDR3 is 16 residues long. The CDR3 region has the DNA TGTGCCAGTAGTATAGCGGGACTACAACACACCGGGGAGCTGTTTTTT. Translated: CASSIAGLQHTGELFF.